These 20 T cell receptor beta chains were all obtained from the same sample, sequenced in a study of human T cells and chemical hapten exposure. In TCRdb, the RACE reads were re-called with MiXCR into one record per CDR3 protein. The table includes 120,000 or so distinct CDR3 sequences, roughly 14% detected once. This sample's time point: pre-sensitization, week 0. Indicated treatment: therapeutic diphenylcyclopropenone sensitization with weekly scalp DPC. The source was whole blood, collected in connection with sensitization to the hapten diphenylcyclopropenone (DPC). These receptors were collected from a woman aged 18-29 years with alopecia areata. Some clones in this sample may be carry-over from other donors' samples.

The chain employs TRBV5-4 and TRBJ2-3; D might be TRBD2 (6 bases). Germline-derived CDR1 and CDR2 are SGHNT and YYREEE (reference sequence). The V end was cut by 5 bases, the J end by 6 bases, with 16 bases between. The CDR3 length is 14 residues. CDR3 in DNA: TGTGCCAGCAGGAGAAGCGGGCCTCCGGATACGCAGTATTTT. Protein product: CASRRSGPPDTQYF.

This clonotype was seen a few times. The V and J genes are TRBV29-1 and TRBJ2-6, with 7 bases lining up with TRBD1. Germline V gene data show CDR1 as SQVTM and CDR2 as ANQGSEA. Trimming removed 4 bases from V and 2 bases from J; junction bases left unmatched: 5. The CDR3 totals 15 residues. The DNA of the CDR3 is TGCAGCGTTGCGGGACAGTCAACTGGGGCCAACGTCCTGACTTTC. Translation: CSVAGQSTGANVLTF.

This clonotype was recorded at least ten times. The chain has TRBV7-2 and TRBJ1-5; 7 bases match TRBD1. Unmatched junction bases numbered 7, after V lost 1 base and J lost 7 bases. From germline, CDR1 is SGHTA and CDR2 FQGNSA. The CDR3 is 15 amino acids. CDR3 protein: CASSLGTGAGQPQHF. CDR3 DNA sequence: TGTGCCAGCAGCTTAGGTACAGGGGCGGGCCAGCCCCAGCATTTT. Full variable domain (missing parts from reference TRBV7-2 and TRBJ1-5): GAGVSQSPSNKVTEKGKDVELRCDPISGHTALYWYRQSLGQGLEFLIYFQGNSAPDKSGLPSDRFSAERTGGSVSTLTIQRTQQEDSAVYLCASSLGTGAGQPQHFGDGTRLSIL.

In DNA form, the CDR3 reads TGCGCCAGCAGTCAATCCGGGCTCAGGTCTGGAAACACCATATATTTT. This codes for CASSQSGLRSGNTIYF. The J gene is TRBJ1-3, the V gene TRBV23-1; D not resolved. TRBV23-1 is an ORF, and what it does is uncertain. The CDR3 loop spans 16 amino acids. V lost 0 bases and J 1 base, leaving 10 bases between the germline ends.

This chain joins TRBV6-5 and TRBJ1-6; D remains ambiguous. V was pared by 4 bases and J by 0 bases, with 10 bases between. Germline CDR1 reads MNHEY; CDR2 reads SVGAGI. The CDR3 has 16 residues. The DNA for the CDR3 is TGTGCCAGCAGTTTTGATCGCAACTCCTATAATTCACCCCTCCACTTT. Residues: CASSFDRNSYNSPLHF.

This clonotype was detected a few times. This chain joins TRBV4-2 and TRBJ2-5, with 7 bases lining up with TRBD1. J was trimmed by 2 bases and V by 3 bases; bases with no gene match: 6. Germline assignment: CDR1 LGHNA and CDR2 YNFKEQ. This CDR3 has 15 amino acids. The CDR3 loop reads CASSHAPGQQETQYF. DNA for the CDR3: TGTGCCAGCAGCCACGCCCCGGGACAGCAAGAGACCCAGTACTTC.

The chain recombines TRBV7-6 with TRBJ2-1, with TRBD2 identical over 12 bases. The CDR3 length is 13 residues. V shed 2 bases and J 13 bases; nucleotides not matched to a gene: 3. CDR1 SGHVS and CDR2 FNYEAQ come from the germline V gene. For the CDR3, the DNA is TGTGCCAGCAGCTTATCACTAGCGGGGGGACAGTTCTTC. Translating it yields CASSLSLAGGQFF.

The chain combines TRBV5-1 with TRBJ2-3; D unclear. This CDR3 region has 14 residues. Trimming pared 0 bases from V and 2 bases from J, leaving 7 bases between. Germline V lookup: CDR1 SGHRS, CDR2 YFSETQ. This CDR3 is CASSLAFPTDTQYF. DNA for the CDR3: TGCGCCAGCAGCTTGGCCTTTCCCACAGATACGCAGTATTTT.

This clonotype was seen at least ten times. The V and J genes are TRBV7-2 and TRBJ2-2, with 8 bases identical to TRBD1. In germline, CDR1 is SGHTA, CDR2 FQGNSA. With 2 bases clipped from V and 6 bases from J, the junction kept 8 bases outside the gene matches. The CDR3 runs to 16 residues. CDR3 protein: CASSLLRTGTAGELFF. For the CDR3, the DNA is TGTGCCAGCAGCTTACTGAGGACAGGGACCGCCGGGGAGCTGTTTTTT.

This chain connects TRBV4-1 to TRBJ1-6, with D possibly TRBD1 on 6 matching bases. The length of the CDR3 is 14 residues. Per the germline V gene, CDR1 is MGHRA and CDR2 is YSYEKL. Trimming stripped 4 bases from V and 9 bases from J, with 13 bases between. CDR3 nucleotide sequence: TGCGCCAGCAGCCCGTCGACAGGCGGTTCACCCCTCCACTTT. It codes for CASSPSTGGSPLHF.

The sample holds a few counts of this clonotype. The V gene is TRBV4-3, the J gene TRBJ2-5, with 10 bases aligning to TRBD1. V lost 1 base, J lost 4 bases, and 6 bases stayed unmatched. Per germline, CDR1 LGHNA and CDR2 YSLEER. This CDR3 has 16 amino acids. CDR3 sequence reads: CASSQGAGTGAETQYF. CDR3 DNA: TGCGCCAGCAGCCAAGGGGCCGGGACAGGGGCAGAGACCCAGTACTTC.

This clonotype came up many times. This chain links TRBV27 with TRBJ1-1; TRBD1 agrees at 9 bases. Germline V gene lookup returns CDR1 MNHEY and CDR2 SMNVEV (reference sequence). CDR3 length equals 15 residues. After removal of 5 bases from V and 6 bases from J, the junction contained 10 bases not matched to a gene. For the CDR3, the DNA is TGTGCCAGCAGTCTGGCCGGGGACAGGGTCGCTGAAGCTTTCTTT. It codes for CASSLAGDRVAEAFF.

The V call is TRBV12-3 or TRBV12-4, the J call TRBJ1-2; D uncertain. Trimming removed 5 bases from V and 6 bases from J, with 10 bases in between. This CDR3 has 12 amino acids. CDR3 in DNA: TGTGCCAGCAGTCCAATGAAGAATGGCTACACCTTC. This encodes CASSPMKNGYTF.

This clonotype came up a few times. This chain joins TRBV20-1 and TRBJ2-5; no clear D gene. Per germline, CDR1 DFQATT and CDR2 SNEGSKA (reference sequence). The V end lost 3 bases, the J end lost 5 bases, and 13 bases lay between the germline ends. This CDR3 spans 13 amino acids. The CDR3 region has the DNA TGCAGTGCTAGTGACGCGGCTGGGGAGACCCAGTACTTC. It translates to CSASDAAGETQYF.

The chain couples TRBV4-3 to TRBJ2-5; either TRBD1 or TRBD2 may fit D (5 bases each). Germline V gene lookup returns CDR1 LGHNA and CDR2 YSLEER. V shed 1 base and J shed 0 bases, with 9 bases lying between them. This CDR3 comprises 15 residues. CDR3: CASSQGRGDQETQYF. In DNA, the CDR3 is TGCGCCAGCAGCCAAGGACGGGGCGACCAAGAGACCCAGTACTTC.

This clonotype was seen more than once but under ten times. This chain connects TRBV7-8 to TRBJ1-1; the D is unclear. V lost 4 bases, J lost 7 bases, and 13 bases lay in between. The CDR3 is 13 residues long. Germline V lookup: CDR1 SGHVS, CDR2 FQNEAQ. The CDR3 spells CASSSPWGLEAFF. The CDR3, as DNA: TGTGCCAGCAGCTCCCCTTGGGGTCTTGAAGCTTTCTTT.

This clonotype occurred a few times. This rearrangement joins TRBV5-5 to TRBJ1-6; D gene unclear. Germline V CDR1 and CDR2: SGHKS, YYEKEE (reference sequence). Trimming took off 2 bases at V and 5 bases at J, with 8 bases between the two ends. The CDR3 has 14 residues. The CDR3 region is CASSFRTDNSPLHF. DNA for the CDR3: TGTGCCAGCAGCTTCCGGACCGATAATTCACCCCTCCACTTT.

The chain has TRBV24-1 and TRBJ2-5; D may match TRBD1 or TRBD2 (6 bases each). Germline V gives CDR1 KGHDR, CDR2 SFDVKD. The ends were cut back, 3 bases at V and 3 bases at J, with 13 bases in the middle. CDR3 length: 15 amino acids. The CDR3 region has the DNA TGTGCCACCAGTGATCCCTCCGGGGGCGAAGAGACCCAGTACTTC. This codes for CATSDPSGGEETQYF.

This clonotype was detected many times. J is TRBJ2-7 and V is TRBV2; TRBD2 matches 8 bases. CDR3 size: 15 residues. CDR1 and CDR2 (germline): SNHLY, FYNNEI. With V trimmed by 2 bases and J by 5 bases, 8 bases remained unmatched. The CDR3 reads CASSESPGGLDEQYF. In DNA, the CDR3 is TGTGCCAGCAGTGAATCCCCGGGGGGGCTGGACGAGCAGTACTTC.

In this sample, this clonotype turned up a few times. The chain joins TRBV4-3 to TRBJ2-3; D may be TRBD1 (5 bases). Germline V gene sequence: CDR1 LGHNA, CDR2 YSLEER. The ends were cut back, 5 bases at V and 0 bases at J, with 9 bases in the middle. CDR3 size: 14 residues. This CDR3 is CASSEDISTDTQYF. CDR3 DNA sequence: TGCGCCAGCAGCGAGGACATAAGCACAGATACGCAGTATTTT.